This T cell receptor beta chain came from a study of T cell responses to AZD1222 COVID-19 vaccine. Study-wide context: Samples with a second dose at about 4 or about 12 weeks were pooled together.

Study-wide results and caveats: Within unmutated variant regions lay the reported targets of nearly half of spike-specific TCRs.

A word on this clone: Antigen: not known.

Only in-frame clones appear in the TCRdb table, and some are missing; sequencing was by immunoSEQ multiplex PCR. The sample has 130,000 or so clones, approximately 90% seen once. CDR3 length equals 13 residues. Trimming shortened V by 2 bases and J by 3 bases, and 4 bases separated the two germline ends. The V gene's germline CDR1 is SGHTA and CDR2 FQGNSA. This chain uses TRBV7-2 with TRBJ2-2; no definite D call. This sample comprised peripheral blood, obtained on day 0 of AZD1222 vaccination. The receptor comes from an adult in good health. In DNA form, the CDR3 reads TGTGCCAGCAGCTTATATTACACCGGGGAGCTGTTTTTT. Its protein product is CASSLYYTGELFF.